The T cell receptor beta chain under discussion was sequenced for a study of post-analysis software for immune sequencing data (dated by TCRdb to about 2015). Looking at the study overall: Disease courses on record covered relapsing-remitting, secondary progressive and progressive-relapsing multiple sclerosis, though some patients had no subtype annotation. The patient repertoires were compared against approximately twelve previously published healthy control repertoires obtained from donors aged roughly 6 to 28 years. A subset of samples was prepared in parallel using single-end sample barcoding, then pooled and co-amplified after Illumina adapter ligation.

General study outcomes and caveats: Roughly 5 TRBV segments, including TRBV5-6, TRBV5-1 and TRBV20-1, were significantly more frequent in patients than controls. When samples were clustered directly using the F measure, samples prepared in the same batch co-clustered strongly, which prompted a batch-effect correction. Normalized Chao1 diversity was significantly lower in multiple sclerosis patients than controls, suggesting substantial peripheral T-cell clonal expansion. The multiple sclerosis patient group was slightly younger than the control group.

The CDR3, from cysteine to phenylalanine, totals 16 residues. Only the CDR3 region is kept as DNA, spanning 48 bases read in frame from base 1. V and J lose 4 bases and 1 base, and a span of 14 bases separates them. The germline V gene provides CDR1 MGHRA and CDR2 YSYEKL. This clonotype has only one observation. Its recognized antigen is unknown. No base qualities exist here, and no much larger clone lies one base off it. To demonstrate the VDJtools post-analysis software, TCR beta repertoires were profiled from the peripheral blood of 10 to 15 young patients with multiple sclerosis. Multiple sclerosis patients were children and adolescents aged roughly 6 to 17 years. To prepare the library, PCR was applied. The run used an Illumina HiSeq 2500. To reduce PCR and sequencing biases, unique molecular identifiers were incorporated into the TCR beta cDNA libraries. Per 1 to 10 million input T cells, approximately 500,000 cDNA molecules were obtained, such that each molecule approximated one T cell. The same protocol used for the earlier healthy control dataset was applied to prepare and sequence the patient libraries. Within a given batch, samples were prepared together, multiplexed and sequenced on the same HiSeq lane. The authors' pipeline ran thus. Raw barcoded reads were processed with MIGEC, discarding single-read molecular identifier groups before consensus assembly and CDR3 extraction. Clonotype tables were post-analysed with VDJtools, normalizing diversity by down-sampling all datasets to the smallest sample size. Repertoire overlap clustering matched CDR3 amino acid but not nucleotide sequences to correct batch-related cross-sample contamination. The public reads were quality trimmed at Q25 with fastp and then assembled into clones with MiXCR by TCRdb, keeping productive beta chains. For every CDR3 protein sequence, its rows merge into one entry that carries the most common genes and DNA. TCRdb's processing, not the study's, gives the V and J calls here. This sample comprises about 500,000 distinct CDR3 sequences, over 35% of them detected only once. The ten largest clones represent around an eighth of the sample.

The source is a girl aged 5-17 years with multiple sclerosis. Here the chain combines TRBV4-1 and TRBJ1-5; a confident D gene designation cannot be given. Sequenced: blood. The CDR3 protein: CASSRTVMLSNQPQHF. In nucleotides, the sequence is TGCGCCAGCAGCCGGACCGTTATGTTAAGCAATCAGCCCCAGCATTTT.